The next 14 T cell receptor beta chains were all read from a single sample in a study of CD8 T cells in ankylosing spondylitis. Regarding the study as a whole: Characteristic of ankylosing spondylitis blood, it appeared, was a TCR beta motif comprising roughly eight highly homologous variants.

TCRdb processed the 5' RACE reads anew with MiXCR; each CDR3 protein has one entry. The sample lists fewer than 450,000 distinct CDR3 sequences, over 15% seen once, with around 0.92% in the top ten. Their cognate antigens are unknown. The sequenced sample was blood, either unsorted or a sorted T cell fraction (not recorded which). The receptors derive from a male donor with ankylosing spondylitis.

This chain connects TRBV27 to TRBJ2-5, with D hard to call. Germline V gene data show CDR1 as MNHEY and CDR2 as SMNVEV (reference sequence). The length of the CDR3 is 14 residues. V shed 1 base and J shed 2 bases, with 8 bases lying between them. The CDR3, as DNA: TGTGCCAGCAGTTTATTCAGCGATCAAGAGACCCAGTACTTC. Its protein is CASSLFSDQETQYF.

About this clonotype: The junction and the germline gene differ at one end; a read error may be behind it. The chain has TRBV5-1 and TRBJ1-1; a possible D gene is TRBD1 (5 bases). The germline CDR1 and CDR2 sequences are SGHRS and YFSETQ. This CDR3 comprises 16 residues. The CDR3 DNA reads TGCGCCAGCAGCTTGGGGGCGGCAGGGAAGAACACTGAAGTTTTCTTT. It translates to CASSLGAAGKNTEVFF.

The table lists this clonotype with a few counts. The chain employs TRBV7-2 and TRBJ1-5, with D maybe TRBD1 (5 bases). This CDR3 is 13 amino acids long. Looked up from germline, CDR1 is SGHTA and CDR2 is FQGNSA. The ends were cut back, 1 base at V and 7 bases at J, with 8 bases in the middle. The CDR3 DNA reads as TGTGCCAGCAGCTTAGACCAGGGACAGCCCCAGCATTTT. Translated, it gives CASSLDQGQPQHF.

This clonotype was detected only a few times. The chain joins TRBV6-5 to TRBJ1-5, with D hard to call. Trimming took off 2 bases at V and 11 bases at J, with 13 bases between the two ends. The germline V gene has CDR1 MNHEY and CDR2 SVGAGI. The CDR3 has 13 amino acids. In DNA form, the CDR3 reads TGTGCCAGCAGTTACGCCCACTTGGGGACCCAGCATTTT. The encoded protein is CASSYAHLGTQHF.

The genes are TRBV19 and TRBJ2-1; D perhaps matches TRBD1 (5 bases). The CDR3 totals 15 residues. V was cut by 3 bases and J by 9 bases, with 18 bases left in between. Germline V lookup: CDR1 LNHDA, CDR2 SQIVND (reference sequence). In DNA, the CDR3 is TGTGCCAGTAGTATCTCTGGGGCGCAGTTTGGTGAGCAGTTCTTC. Its protein product is CASSISGAQFGEQFF.

This chain joins TRBV12-3 or TRBV12-4 and TRBJ1-1; 9 bases match TRBD1. The CDR3 totals 15 residues. Trimming cost V 6 bases and J 1 base; bases outside gene matches: 6. The CDR3 is CASSPNRGPNTEAFF. The CDR3 DNA is TGTGCCAGCAGCCCAAACAGGGGGCCGAACACTGAAGCTTTCTTT.

This clonotype was seen many times. The CDR3 region has the DNA TGCGCCAGCAGCCAAGATTATCGGGGGAACACTGAAGCTTTCTTT. This gives the protein CASSQDYRGNTEAFF. The chain carries TRBV4-3 and TRBJ1-1; D ambiguous. The CDR3 sequence is 15 residues long. V was pared by 0 bases and J by 1 base, with 9 bases between. CDR1 LGHNA and CDR2 YSLEER come from the germline V gene.

Comments on this clonotype: Without the conserved terminal phenylalanine or tryptophan, this CDR3 likely stems from a read error. The chain couples TRBV7-8 to TRBJ2-5, with TRBD2 identical over 8 bases. V shed 4 bases, J shed 4 bases, and the junction held 8 bases outside the gene matches. Per the germline V gene, CDR1 is SGHVS and CDR2 is FQNEAQ. This CDR3 has 15 amino acids. As DNA, the CDR3 is TGTGCCAGCAGCTCTCTGGGGGCGGGAGGAGAGACCCAGTACTCC. Translated: CASSSLGAGGETQYS.

This clonotype has at least ten counts. The V and J genes are TRBV3-1 and TRBJ2-5; 13 bases align to TRBD2. The CDR3 loop spans 15 amino acids. Germline V gives CDR1 LGHDT, CDR2 YNNKEL (reference sequence). Unmatched junction bases numbered 2, after V lost 4 bases and J lost 3 bases. CDR3 nucleotide sequence: TGTGCCAGCAGCCGAGGACTAGCGGGGGAAGAGACCCAGTACTTC. Translation: CASSRGLAGEETQYF.

This clonotype was observed a handful of times. This chain uses TRBV9 with TRBJ1-1; D not certain. V was pared by 0 bases and J by 0 bases, with 9 bases between. Looked up from germline, CDR1 is SGDLS and CDR2 is YYNGEE. The CDR3 has 15 amino acids. The CDR3 here is CASSVVGRLNTEAFF. The CDR3, as DNA: TGTGCCAGCAGCGTAGTGGGAAGATTGAACACTGAAGCTTTCTTT.

The chain joins TRBV6-4 to TRBJ2-1, with a weak D call TRBD2 (5 bases). Germline CDR1 reads MRHNA; CDR2 reads SNTAGT. The CDR3 totals 15 residues. V was clipped by 6 bases and J by 0 bases, with 12 bases between them. CDR3 amino acids: CASSETTSSYNEQFF. The CDR3 DNA is TGTGCCAGCAGCGAGACTACTAGCTCCTACAATGAGCAGTTCTTC.

The genes are TRBV28 and TRBJ1-1; a weak D match, TRBD1 (6 bases). There are 15 residues in the CDR3. The V gene's germline CDR1 is MDHEN and CDR2 SYDVKM. The V end was cut by 5 bases, the J end by 0 bases, with 13 bases between. CDR3 DNA sequence: TGTGCCAGCAGTAGCTTAGGACAGATGAACACTGAAGCTTTCTTT. This codes for CASSSLGQMNTEAFF. The whole variable domain, remainder taken from reference TRBV28 and TRBJ1-1, is DVKVTQSSRYLVKRTGEKVFLECVQDMDHENMFWYRQDPGLGLRLIYFSYDVKMKEKGDIPEGYSVSREKKERFSLILESASTNQTSMYLCASSSLGQMNTEAFFGQGTRLTVV.

V usage is TRBV10-3 and J usage is TRBJ2-1; possible D gene TRBD1, 7 bases. The CDR3 length is 16 residues. Germline assignment: CDR1 ENHRY and CDR2 SYGVKD. Trimming removed 8 bases at V and 0 bases at J, with 17 bases between. This chain's CDR3 is CAIDPEGASSYNEQFF. CDR3 sequence (DNA): TGTGCCATCGACCCGGAGGGGGCGAGCTCCTACAATGAGCAGTTCTTC.

The V gene is TRBV20-1, the J gene TRBJ2-1; D is uncertain. The CDR3 is 14 amino acids. Trimming removed 5 bases from V and 0 bases from J, with 11 bases in between. Germline V gene lookup returns CDR1 DFQATT and CDR2 SNEGSKA (reference sequence). The CDR3, as DNA: TGCAGTGCTCCTTCCAAAAGCTCCTACAATGAGCAGTTCTTC. Its translation is CSAPSKSSYNEQFF.